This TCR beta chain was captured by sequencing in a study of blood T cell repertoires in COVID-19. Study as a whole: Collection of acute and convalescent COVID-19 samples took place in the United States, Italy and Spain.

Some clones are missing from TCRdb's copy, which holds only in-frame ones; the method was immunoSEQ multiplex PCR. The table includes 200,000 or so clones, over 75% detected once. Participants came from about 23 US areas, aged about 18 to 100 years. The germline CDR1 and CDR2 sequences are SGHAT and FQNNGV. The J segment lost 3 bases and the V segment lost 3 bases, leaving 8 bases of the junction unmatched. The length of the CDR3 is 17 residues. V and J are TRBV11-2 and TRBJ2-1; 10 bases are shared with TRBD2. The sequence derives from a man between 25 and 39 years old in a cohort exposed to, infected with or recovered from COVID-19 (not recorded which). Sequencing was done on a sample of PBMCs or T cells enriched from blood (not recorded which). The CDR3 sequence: CASSFTLGTSDYNEQFF. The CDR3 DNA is TGTGCCAGCAGCTTCACCCTCGGGACTAGCGACTACAATGAGCAGTTCTTC. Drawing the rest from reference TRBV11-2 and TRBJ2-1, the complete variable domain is EAGVAQSPRYKIIEKRQSVAFWCNPISGHATLYWYQQILGQGPKLLIQFQNNGVVDDSQLPKDRFSAERLKGVDSTLKIQPAKLEDSAVYLCASSFTLGTSDYNEQFFGPGTRLTVL.